These 23 T cell receptor beta chains were sequenced from one sample in a study of cytomegalovirus exposure and HLA in healthy donors. Primers included in the PCR were 60 Vbeta and 13 Jbeta primers. Clones were read by immunoSEQ multiplex PCR, and TCRdb kept only the in-frame ones, dropping some. Of some 190,000 clones listed, roughly 77% were seen once; the top ten hold around 1.4%. The sequenced material came from PBMCs. The receptor set was obtained from a woman in her forties or fifties in good health and CMV-seronegative.

This clone was found a few times. The rearrangement uses TRBV9 and TRBJ2-1; TRBD1 is a possible D gene (5 bases). Germline V lookup: CDR1 SGDLS, CDR2 YYNGEE. This CDR3 region has 12 residues. Trimming shortened V by 3 bases and J by 11 bases, and 12 bases separated the two germline ends. The CDR3 DNA follows: TGTGCCAGCAGCGAGGCAGGGCGTAAGCAGTTCTTC. Protein product: CASSEAGRKQFF.

This clone was detected a few times. V and J are TRBV10-2 and TRBJ1-1; TRBD1 agrees at 11 bases. The V gene end was trimmed by 0 bases and the J gene end by 5 bases; junction bases not matched to a gene: 5. This CDR3 contains 16 residues. The V gene's germline CDR1 is WSHSY and CDR2 SAAADI. In DNA form, the CDR3 reads TGCGCCAGCAGTGAGTCGAGGGGGACAGGGGGAACTGAAGCTTTCTTT. This gives the protein CASSESRGTGGTEAFF.

The sample holds a few counts of this clone. The J gene is TRBJ1-3, the V gene TRBV7-2; D ambiguous. Trimming took off 0 bases at V and 0 bases at J, with 9 bases between the two ends. Per germline, CDR1 SGHTA and CDR2 FQGNSA. CDR3 length: 16 amino acids. CDR3 amino acids: CASSLAPGDSGNTIYF. CDR3 sequence (DNA): TGTGCCAGCAGCTTAGCGCCGGGAGACTCTGGAAACACCATATATTTT.

Comments on this clone: The junction departs from germline at one end; a sequencing error may be responsible. The chain has TRBV6-1 and TRBJ1-2; D unclear. CDR1 and CDR2 (germline): MNHNS, SASEGT. CDR3 size: 10 residues. The CDR3: CASGEALCFF. CDR3 DNA sequence: TGTGCCAGCGGGGAGGCCCTGTGTTTCTTC.

This rearrangement joins TRBV7-9 to TRBJ1-6; 10 bases map to TRBD1. This CDR3 has 15 amino acids. CDR1 and CDR2 (germline): SEHNR, FQNEAQ (reference sequence). Trimming cost V 4 bases and J 7 bases; bases outside gene matches: 4. CDR3 sequence: CASSSRTGGNSPLHF. The CDR3 nucleotides read TGTGCCAGCAGCTCAAGGACAGGGGGAAATTCACCCCTCCACTTT.

The chain couples TRBV6-7 to TRBJ1-1, with 7 bases identical to TRBD1. Being an ORF, TRBV6-7 has a function that is uncertain. Trimming cost V 0 bases and J 4 bases; bases outside gene matches: 5. This CDR3 comprises 15 residues. CDR3 amino acids: CASSYSRGPGTEAFF. CDR3 bases: TGTGCCAGCAGTTACTCAAGGGGGCCCGGCACTGAAGCTTTCTTT.

The CDR3 spells CASSFLGGTQRETQYF. The CDR3 nucleotides are TGTGCCAGCAGTTTTTTGGGCGGGACTCAAAGGGAGACCCAGTACTTC. The rearrangement joins TRBV27 to TRBJ2-5, with D maybe TRBD2 (6 bases). Germline V gives CDR1 MNHEY, CDR2 SMNVEV (reference sequence). V lost 3 bases and J 5 bases, leaving 19 bases between the germline ends. This CDR3 is built from 16 residues.

Only a few counts were recorded for this clone. The same CDR3 also results from other DNA sequences found in this sample. This chain uses TRBV6-5 with TRBJ1-1; D is unresolved. The germline V and J ends were trimmed by 0 bases and 7 bases, with 9 bases remaining between them. Germline CDR1 MNHEY, CDR2 SVGAGI. This CDR3 comprises 13 residues. The CDR3 DNA reads TGTGCCAGCAGTTACTCCCGACGGGATGAAGCTTTCTTT. Protein sequence: CASSYSRRDEAFF.

This clone was observed a handful of times. The rearrangement links TRBV7-9 to TRBJ2-2; 13 bases are shared with TRBD2. V trimming: 5 bases; J trimming: 1 base; junction bases outside the gene matches: 1. Germline V gene sequence: CDR1 SEHNR, CDR2 FQNEAQ (reference sequence). The CDR3 runs to 16 residues. The CDR3 protein is CASSRLAGGNTGELFF. In nucleotides, the CDR3 is TGTGCCAGCAGCCGACTAGCGGGAGGGAACACCGGGGAGCTGTTTTTT.

This sequence joins TRBV11-1 and TRBJ1-1, with no clear D. Trimming removed 1 base at V and 2 bases at J, with 8 bases between. The germline V gene has CDR1 SGHAT and CDR2 FQDESV (reference sequence). This CDR3 has 14 amino acids. The CDR3 spells CASSLVLANTEAFF. The CDR3 DNA follows: TGTGCCAGCAGCTTAGTGTTGGCTAACACTGAAGCTTTCTTT.

The V call is TRBV12-5, the J call TRBJ2-3, with 12 positions matching TRBD2. The CDR3 is 16 amino acids. J gave up 6 bases and V 1 base, and 5 bases lay outside the gene matches. Germline V gene sequence: CDR1 LGHNT, CDR2 FRNRAP. CDR3 region: CASGLGLAGAVDTQYF. The CDR3 DNA sequence: TGTGCTAGTGGTTTGGGACTAGCGGGAGCAGTGGATACGCAGTATTTT.

This clone was counted a few times. This chain joins TRBV14 and TRBJ2-3, with D possibly being TRBD2 (5 bases). Trimming took off 6 bases at V and 2 bases at J, with 15 bases between the two ends. Germline V gene data show CDR1 as SGHDN and CDR2 as FVKESK. There are 15 residues in the CDR3. The CDR3 loop is CASSYERTSTDTQYF. The CDR3 region has the DNA TGTGCCAGCAGTTACGAAAGGACTTCCACAGATACGCAGTATTTT.

This clone showed up just a few times. V and J are TRBV5-4 and TRBJ2-2, with D possibly matching TRBD1 (6 bases). Trimming removed 4 bases at V and 7 bases at J, with 11 bases between. This CDR3 has 13 residues. Germline V gene sequence: CDR1 SGHNT, CDR2 YYREEE (reference sequence). The CDR3 nucleotides read TGTGCCAGCAGCCCGGACAGTCACGGGGAGCTGTTTTTT. Amino acid sequence: CASSPDSHGELFF.

In DNA form, the CDR3 reads TGCGCCAGCAGCCCTGGGCCGGAAGCAGATACGCAGTATTTT. Amino acids: CASSPGPEADTQYF. The J gene is TRBJ2-3, the V gene TRBV4-1; the D is unclear. V lost 4 bases and J lost 4, with 12 bases in between. This CDR3 spans 14 amino acids. Germline V gene lookup returns CDR1 MGHRA and CDR2 YSYEKL.

This chain connects TRBV6-5 to TRBJ2-1; 7 nucleotides agree with TRBD1. The CDR3 is 16 residues long. The junction had 8 bases not matched to a gene; V was cut back by 2 bases and J by 4 bases. Germline CDR1 is MNHEY and CDR2 is SVGAGI. The CDR3 loop is CASSYLRQGPYNEQFF. The CDR3 DNA sequence: TGTGCCAGCAGTTACCTTAGACAGGGCCCGTACAATGAGCAGTTCTTC.

The chain joins TRBV28 to TRBJ2-7; a possible D gene is TRBD1 (5 bases). The V gene lost 6 bases and the J gene lost 6 bases, with 12 bases spanning the gap. The CDR3 is 12 residues long. CDR1 and CDR2 from the germline V gene are MDHEN and SYDVKM. In nucleotides, the CDR3 is TGTGCCAGCAGAACGCAGGGTTCCGAGCAGTACTTC. Amino acids: CASRTQGSEQYF.

The chain combines TRBV7-8 with TRBJ1-1, with TRBD1 matching 8 bases. The CDR3 is made up of 17 amino acids. V lost 2 bases, J lost 0 bases, and 8 bases stayed unmatched. CDR1 SGHVS and CDR2 FQNEAQ come from the germline V gene. The CDR3 DNA sequence: TGTGCCAGCAGCTTACGGGGCTTACAGGGGGTGAACACTGAAGCTTTCTTT. This codes for CASSLRGLQGVNTEAFF.

This sequence joins TRBV7-2 and TRBJ1-5; 7 positions match TRBD1. This CDR3 has 16 amino acids. V lost 0 bases and J lost 2; bases outside the gene matches: 4. Germline lookup yields CDR1 SGHTA and CDR2 FQGNSA. CDR3 sequence: CASSLASTGGNQPQHF. In DNA form, the CDR3 reads TGTGCCAGCAGCTTAGCGAGTACAGGGGGCAATCAGCCCCAGCATTTT.

This clone was counted once. The J gene is TRBJ1-5, the V gene TRBV10-3, with D possibly TRBD1 on 6 matching bases. With 2 bases removed from V and 5 bases from J, the gap between germline ends came to 10 bases. The CDR3 contains 14 residues. Per germline, CDR1 ENHRY and CDR2 SYGVKD. CDR3 protein: CAISEGTGYQPQHF. CDR3 nucleotides: TGTGCCATCAGTGAGGGAACAGGGTATCAGCCCCAGCATTTT.

A single count supports this clone. Different DNA sequences within this sample yield the same CDR3. The chain has TRBV7-8 and TRBJ1-2; no firm D call. The CDR3 totals 12 residues. Per germline, CDR1 SGHVS and CDR2 FQNEAQ. With 2 bases removed from V and 7 bases from J, the gap between germline ends came to 8 bases. The CDR3 DNA reads TGTGCCAGCAGCTTACGGGGTTTTGGCTACACCTTC. Translation gives CASSLRGFGYTF.

The chain recombines TRBV28 with TRBJ2-3, with 10 bases fitting TRBD2. Per the germline V gene, CDR1 is MDHEN and CDR2 is SYDVKM. Germline trimming cut 3 bases from V and 3 bases from J; bases unmatched to any gene: 9. The length of the CDR3 is 17 residues. The CDR3 bases are TGTGCCAGCAGTTTTCTTAGCGGGAGGACTCTGACAGATACGCAGTATTTT. It codes for CASSFLSGRTLTDTQYF.

A few counts support this clone. This chain joins TRBV4-3 and TRBJ2-6; tentative D call: TRBD1 (5 bases). The germline V gene has CDR1 LGHNA and CDR2 YSLEER. V lost 0 bases and J 4 bases, leaving 10 bases between the germline ends. This CDR3 contains 16 residues. The CDR3 region has the DNA TGCGCCAGCAGCCAAGATAGGGGAATGGGGGCCAACGTCCTGACTTTC. Translation gives CASSQDRGMGANVLTF.

This clone is a singleton in its sample. The chain recombines TRBV4-3 with TRBJ2-2; 7 nucleotides line up with TRBD2. The CDR3 has 17 amino acids. Trimming removed 0 bases from V and 4 bases from J; junction bases left unmatched: 8. Germline V CDR1 and CDR2: LGHNA, YSLEER. The CDR3 spells CASSQDLGRGPTGELFF. CDR3 coding DNA: TGCGCCAGCAGCCAAGATCTGGGGAGGGGACCCACCGGGGAGCTGTTTTTT.